The 32 T cell receptor beta chains below were found in one sample sequenced in a study of T cells and Merkel cell carcinoma outcomes. Profiled with immunoSEQ multiplex PCR; TCRdb holds only in-frame clones, not every one. The sample yields some 3,300 clones, approximately 79% seen once. The material sequenced was tumor tissue from Merkel cell carcinoma. These receptors all come from a human donor with Merkel cell carcinoma.

The chain recombines TRBV15 with TRBJ2-5; maybe TRBD1 (6 bases). The CDR3 runs to 14 residues. V lost 6 bases and J 0 bases, leaving 11 bases between the germline ends. Germline loops: CDR1 LNHNV, CDR2 YYDKDF (reference sequence). The CDR3 is CATSSGQYQETQYF. CDR3 nucleotide sequence: TGTGCCACCAGTTCAGGACAGTACCAAGAGACCCAGTACTTC.

This sequence joins TRBV28 and TRBJ1-5; the D is unclear. Trimming removed 7 bases at V and 4 bases at J, with 8 bases between. The CDR3 totals 12 residues. The germline gives CDR1 MDHEN, CDR2 SYDVKM. Here the CDR3 DNA reads TGTGCCAGCATTTCCCTAAATCAGCCCCAGCATTTT. The encoded protein is CASISLNQPQHF.

The chain joins TRBV6-6 to TRBJ1-4; tentative D call: TRBD1 (5 bases). Germline-derived CDR1 and CDR2 are MNHNY and SVGAGI (reference sequence). V lost 5 bases, J lost 8 bases, and 15 bases lay in between. The CDR3 spans 14 residues. CDR3 in amino acids: CASSPGQLREKLFF. CDR3 bases: TGTGCCAGCAGTCCAGGACAATTAAGAGAAAAACTGTTTTTT.

This chain uses TRBV2 with TRBJ1-6; D is ambiguous. V shed 6 bases and J shed 6 bases, with 6 bases lying between them. Germline V gene sequence: CDR1 SNHLY, CDR2 FYNNEI. The CDR3 covers 12 residues. The CDR3 here is CASSITNSPLHF. Here the CDR3 DNA reads TGTGCCAGCAGCATAACTAATTCACCCCTCCACTTT.

The J gene is TRBJ2-5, the V gene TRBV25-1, with D possibly matching TRBD1 (5 bases). Trimming left V 6 bases short and J 5 bases short, with 19 bases between. The CDR3 spans 15 residues. From germline, CDR1 is MGHDK and CDR2 SYGVNS. CDR3 protein: CASSRVVVMGETQYF. CDR3 DNA sequence: TGTGCCAGCAGCAGGGTGGTGGTAATGGGGGAGACCCAGTACTTC.

This chain links TRBV6-5 with TRBJ1-1; D gene unclear. The CDR3 is 13 residues long. Looked up from germline, CDR1 is MNHEY and CDR2 is SVGAGI. The ends were cut back, 2 bases at V and 1 base at J, with 5 bases in the middle. CDR3 sequence reads: CASSYAENTEAFF. The DNA for the CDR3 is TGTGCCAGCAGTTACGCAGAGAACACTGAAGCTTTCTTT.

The chain carries TRBV20-1 and TRBJ2-3; no reliable D call. Trimming pared 7 bases from V and 2 bases from J, leaving 7 bases between. CDR3 length equals 11 residues. CDR1 DFQATT and CDR2 SNEGSKA come from the germline V gene (reference sequence). CDR3 sequence: CSVGVTDTQYF. The CDR3 DNA is TGCAGTGTCGGTGTCACAGATACGCAGTATTTT.

This clone came up a few times. The rearrangement links TRBV2 to TRBJ2-1; 9 bases line up with TRBD1. The V gene end was trimmed by 6 bases and the J gene end by 12 bases; junction bases not matched to a gene: 9. Germline values: CDR1 SNHLY, CDR2 FYNNEI. The CDR3 is 13 residues long. In DNA, the CDR3 is TGTGCCAGCAGGAAGGACAGGGGCCTTGGGCAGTTCTTC. Its translation is CASRKDRGLGQFF. The variable domain in full, with the rest retrieved from reference TRBV2 and TRBJ2-1, is EPEVTQTPSHQVTQMGQEVILRCVPISNHLYFYWYRQILGQKVEFLVSFYNNEISEKSEIFDDQFSVERPDGSNFTLKIRSTKLEDSAMYFCASRKDRGLGQFFGPGTRLTVL.

This chain connects TRBV9 to TRBJ2-1, with 8 bases matching TRBD2. V lost 4 bases, J lost 2 bases, and 5 bases stayed unmatched. This CDR3 spans 15 amino acids. Germline V gene sequence: CDR1 SGDLS, CDR2 YYNGEE. The DNA of the CDR3 is TGTGCCAGCAGCCCAGGCGGGGGGACCTACAATGAGCAGTTCTTC. This codes for CASSPGGGTYNEQFF.

The chain has TRBV13 and TRBJ1-1; D gene uncertain. The CDR3 is 16 amino acids. V shed 0 bases and J shed 7 bases, with 18 bases lying between them. The germline V gene has CDR1 PRHDT and CDR2 FYEKMQ (reference sequence). The CDR3 DNA is TGTGCCAGCAGCTTAGGCCCGTCGGGCAGGCTCAGTGAAGCTTTCTTT. It yields the protein CASSLGPSGRLSEAFF.

The chain uses TRBV7-2 and TRBJ2-3; 9 nucleotides align to TRBD2. The CDR3 has 16 residues. Germline V gene lookup returns CDR1 SGHTA and CDR2 FQGNSA. The junction had 7 bases not matched to a gene; V was cut back by 2 bases and J by 4 bases. The CDR3 nucleotides read TGTGCCAGCAGCTTATCTCGCGGGGGGGCCTCAGATACGCAGTATTTT. Amino acid sequence: CASSLSRGGASDTQYF.

This clone was seen a few times. The rearrangement joins TRBV19 to TRBJ2-1; D is undetermined. The CDR3 has 12 amino acids. V was pared by 8 bases and J by 7 bases, with 12 bases between. The germline CDR1 and CDR2 sequences are LNHDA and SQIVND (reference sequence). CDR3 sequence reads: CASSRILNEQFF. DNA for the CDR3: TGTGCCAGTTCTAGAATTTTGAATGAGCAGTTCTTC.

The chain combines TRBV6-6 with TRBJ2-7; no clear D. V shed 2 bases and J shed 6 bases, with 14 bases lying between them. CDR3 length: 14 amino acids. The germline V gene has CDR1 MNHNY and CDR2 SVGAGI (reference sequence). CDR3 bases: TGTGCCAGCAGTTACGTACAACCGGTAGGCGAGCAGTACTTC. Its protein is CASSYVQPVGEQYF.

The rearrangement links TRBV6-1 to TRBJ2-3; the D gene is possibly TRBD2 (6 bases). Germline V CDR1 and CDR2: MNHNS, SASEGT. With 6 bases removed from V and 7 bases from J, the gap between germline ends came to 14 bases. CDR3 length equals 13 residues. As DNA, the CDR3 is TGTGCCAGCAGAGTATCGGGACTTTATACGCAGTATTTT. Amino acids: CASRVSGLYTQYF.

The rearrangement uses TRBV11-2 and TRBJ2-5; 7 bases agree with TRBD2. The V gene's germline CDR1 is SGHAT and CDR2 FQNNGV. The CDR3 is 16 residues long. The V gene end was trimmed by 5 bases and the J gene end by 2 bases; junction bases not matched to a gene: 11. The CDR3 sequence is CASSRRASGPQETQYF. The CDR3 bases are TGTGCCAGCAGCCGTCGCGCTAGCGGACCGCAAGAGACCCAGTACTTC. The full variable domain, rest sourced from reference TRBV11-2 and TRBJ2-5, is EAGVAQSPRYKIIEKRQSVAFWCNPISGHATLYWYQQILGQGPKLLIQFQNNGVVDDSQLPKDRFSAERLKGVDSTLKIQPAKLEDSAVYLCASSRRASGPQETQYFGPGTRLLVL.

In this sample, this clone is large. The chain has TRBV18 and TRBJ2-7; unclear D gene. Germline-derived CDR1 and CDR2 are KGHSH and LQKENI. V was cut by 3 bases and J by 4 bases, with 4 bases left in between. This CDR3 is 11 amino acids long. The CDR3 loop is CASSPGYEQYF. DNA for the CDR3: TGTGCCAGCTCACCGGGATACGAGCAGTACTTC.

The count of this clone is one. The chain uses TRBV11-2 and TRBJ1-5; no clear D. The V end lost 3 bases, the J end lost 0 bases, and 6 bases lay between the germline ends. Germline-derived CDR1 and CDR2 are SGHAT and FQNNGV. The CDR3 extends over 14 amino acids. The CDR3 loop reads CASSFADSNQPQHF. The CDR3 DNA sequence: TGTGCCAGCAGCTTCGCAGATAGCAATCAGCCCCAGCATTTT.

V is TRBV28 and J is TRBJ1-1, with a tentative D call TRBD1 (5 bases). The CDR3 covers 15 residues. Trimming took 2 bases from V and 4 from J, leaving 14 bases between them. Germline CDR1 MDHEN, CDR2 SYDVKM. The CDR3 DNA reads TGTGCCAGCAGTTTAGTTCAGGTAGGGACCACTGAAGCTTTCTTT. Translated: CASSLVQVGTTEAFF.

V is TRBV7-8 and J is TRBJ1-3; no clear D. The V and J ends lost 0 bases and 0 bases respectively, with 12 bases between them. The CDR3 runs 17 residues. CDR1 is SGHVS and CDR2 is FQNEAQ in the germline V gene. CDR3 DNA: TGTGCCAGCAGCTTAGCTATTGGCACCGTCTCTGGAAACACCATATATTTT. It codes for CASSLAIGTVSGNTIYF.

This rearrangement joins TRBV4-2 to TRBJ2-5; TRBD2 matches at 7 bases. V shed 0 bases, J shed 5 bases, and the junction held 3 bases outside the gene matches. CDR1 is LGHNA and CDR2 is YNFKEQ in the germline V gene. The CDR3 extends over 14 amino acids. CDR3 sequence: CASSQERAGETQYF. The DNA of the CDR3 is TGTGCCAGCAGCCAAGAACGAGCGGGGGAGACCCAGTACTTC.

The chain's CDR3 is CAITYEQYF. CDR3 nucleotide sequence: TGTGCCATCACTTACGAGCAGTACTTC. The V call is TRBV10-3, the J call TRBJ2-7, with D unresolved. This CDR3 comprises 9 residues. Germline V gene data show CDR1 as ENHRY and CDR2 as SYGVKD. V was trimmed by 7 bases and J by 4 bases, leaving 2 bases between them.

The chain employs TRBV6-6 and TRBJ2-2, with D hard to call. CDR3 length equals 13 residues. Trimming left V 6 bases short and J 0 bases short, with 5 bases between. Germline CDR1 is MNHNY and CDR2 is SVGAGI (reference sequence). The CDR3 region is CASRGSNTGELFF. For the CDR3, the DNA is TGTGCCAGCAGAGGGTCGAACACCGGGGAGCTGTTTTTT.

As for this clone: A read error may explain this, as a much larger clone is one base away. Other DNA sequences from this sample encode an identical CDR3 as well. The chain links TRBV5-6 to TRBJ1-1; the D is unclear. Germline lookup yields CDR1 SGHDT and CDR2 YYEEEE. This CDR3 contains 12 residues. The CDR3: CASSFGEAEAFF. In nucleotides, the CDR3 is TGTGCTAGCAGCTTCGGGGAGGCTGAAGCTTTCTTT.

This clone was counted only a few times. This chain joins TRBV15 and TRBJ2-2; the D is unclear. The CDR3 covers 12 residues. V gave up 4 bases and J gave up 2 bases, with 2 bases separating them. Germline V gene lookup returns CDR1 LNHNV and CDR2 YYDKDF (reference sequence). DNA of the CDR3: TGTGCCACCAGCACCAACACCGGGGAGCTGTTTTTT. Protein sequence: CATSTNTGELFF.

This clone was counted a few times. This chain joins TRBV28 and TRBJ2-5; 8 bases fit TRBD1. V gave up 5 bases and J gave up 5 bases; unmatched junction bases: 7. Per the germline V gene, CDR1 is MDHEN and CDR2 is SYDVKM. The CDR3 runs 14 residues. The chain's CDR3 is CASSVSGGLETQYF. The CDR3 region has the DNA TGTGCCAGCAGTGTATCAGGGGGCTTGGAGACCCAGTACTTC.

The genes are TRBV18 and TRBJ1-4; D remains unclear. CDR3 size: 12 residues. CDR1 is KGHSH and CDR2 is LQKENI in the germline V gene. The V end lost 0 bases, the J end lost 6 bases, and 2 bases lay between the germline ends. CDR3 nucleotide sequence: TGTGCCAGCTCACCACCGGATGAAAAACTGTTTTTT. Translating it yields CASSPPDEKLFF.

This chain uses TRBV4-1 with TRBJ2-5; no clear D. V lost 1 base, J lost 5 bases, and 11 bases lay in between. This CDR3 has 14 amino acids. Germline assignment: CDR1 MGHRA and CDR2 YSYEKL. The CDR3 nucleotides are TGCGCCAGCAGCCAAGCTTTTAGCTTTGAGACCCAGTACTTC. This sequence encodes CASSQAFSFETQYF.

The V and J genes are TRBV6-5 and TRBJ1-2; D remains unclear. The CDR3 runs to 14 residues. V was cut by 0 bases and J by 4 bases, with 9 bases left in between. Germline CDR1 and CDR2: MNHEY and SVGAGI. CDR3 coding DNA: TGTGCCAGCAGTTACTCTGGGGAGATCTATGGCTACACCTTC. It encodes CASSYSGEIYGYTF.

This chain joins TRBV6-6 and TRBJ2-1; D not certain. Per the germline V gene, CDR1 is MNHNY and CDR2 is SVGAGI (reference sequence). The CDR3 contains 16 residues. V lost 2 bases to trimming and J lost 5 bases, with 16 bases between them. The CDR3 loop reads CASSYPTLGRDNEQFF. The CDR3 nucleotides are TGTGCCAGCAGTTACCCCACCCTAGGCCGAGACAATGAGCAGTTCTTC.

This clone was seen just once. V gene TRBV2 combines with J gene TRBJ1-2; weak D call: TRBD1 (6 bases). V dropped 6 bases and J dropped 4 bases, with 9 bases sitting between them. The CDR3 has 12 residues. CDR1 is SNHLY, CDR2 FYNNEI, per germline. Here the CDR3 DNA reads TGTGCCAGCAGGGGACAAAGCTATGGCTACACCTTC. Translation gives CASRGQSYGYTF. Complete variable domain (other parts from reference TRBV2 and TRBJ1-2): EPEVTQTPSHQVTQMGQEVILRCVPISNHLYFYWYRQILGQKVEFLVSFYNNEISEKSEIFDDQFSVERPDGSNFTLKIRSTKLEDSAMYFCASRGQSYGYTFGSGTRLTVV.

The chain carries TRBV7-8 and TRBJ2-7; D gene uncertain. Germline lookup yields CDR1 SGHVS and CDR2 FQNEAQ. V lost 2 bases and J 2 bases, leaving 4 bases between the germline ends. The CDR3 length is 12 residues. The CDR3 DNA reads as TGTGCCAGCAGCTTACTTACCTACGAGCAGTACTTC. Protein sequence: CASSLLTYEQYF.

This clone was seen more than once but under ten times. This chain links TRBV7-2 with TRBJ1-5; D is unclear. The CDR3 length is 15 residues. CDR1 and CDR2 from the germline V gene are SGHTA and FQGNSA. V shed 2 bases and J shed 7 bases, with 15 bases lying between them. The CDR3: CASSLISVGPQPQHF. In nucleotides, the CDR3 is TGTGCCAGCAGCTTAATTTCCGTAGGCCCCCAGCCCCAGCATTTT.